This T cell receptor beta chain came from a study of blood T cell repertoires in COVID-19. Study summary: The study drew acute and convalescent COVID-19 samples from the United States, Italy and Spain. T cells, B-cell-depleted T cells, or PBMCs supplied cDNA or gDNA.

As handled by the study authors: The assay estimated nucleated cells by amplifying reference gene primers. The repertoire was sequenced with immunoSEQ multiplex PCR; TCRdb's copy has only in-frame clones and lacks some. For V, J and clone size, that table is used; D and trimming come from the DNA. Among around 250,000 clones listed, roughly 85% were seen once. The V end lost 0 bases, the J end lost 0 bases, and 18 bases lay between the germline ends. This CDR3 contains 20 residues. Germline values: CDR1 KGHSH, CDR2 LQKENI. The chain couples TRBV18 to TRBJ2-6; D not certain. The TCR sequence derives from a man in his fifties with active or convalescent COVID-19. Sequenced: peripheral blood. The CDR3 reads CASSPPIREVWYSGANVLTF. For the CDR3, the DNA is TGTGCCAGCTCACCACCGATCCGAGAGGTTTGGTACTCTGGGGCCAACGTCCTGACTTTC.